Listed below are T cell receptor beta chains from one sample, sequenced in a study. Via MiXCR, TCRdb re-called the RT-PCR reads, giving one row per CDR3 protein. The data show hundreds of thousands of distinct CDR3 sequences, 12% to 15% seen once. The sample consisted of memory CD4+ T cells from blood. Receptors were obtained from a female donor in good health, serving as a healthy control. The CDR3 runs from the conserved cysteine through the conserved F or W. The D gene is left open where the match is weak. Expanded clones get a size class; other rows say once, few or many, or leave the size out.

d_gene	j_gene	abundance	v_gene	CDR3nt	CDR3aa
NA	TRBJ2-1	few	TRBV6-2/TRBV6-3	TGTGCCAGCAAGGGAGTCCTGGATGAGCAGTTCTTC	CASKGVLDEQFF
NA	TRBJ1-4	few	TRBV7-2	TGTGCCAGCAGCTTAGACAGGAGGGAAAAACTGTTTTTT	CASSLDRREKLFF
TRBD1	TRBJ1-6	few	TRBV7-2	TGTGCCAGCAGCCAGGGGACAGGGGGAACTTCACCCCTCCACTTT	CASSQGTGGTSPLHF
TRBD1	TRBJ1-2	many	TRBV12-3/TRBV12-4	TGTGCCAGCAGTTTCCGGGACAGGGTCGGCTACACCTTC	CASSFRDRVGYTF
TRBD1	TRBJ2-7	NA	TRBV20-1	TGCAGTGCTAGAGATCCTCGGACAGGGGGCGAGCAGTACTTC	CSARDPRTGGEQYF
TRBD1	TRBJ1-5	few	TRBV6-2/TRBV6-3	TGTGCCAGCAGACCCCCAGGGACAGATAGCAATCAGCCCCAGCATTTT	CASRPPGTDSNQPQHF
NA	TRBJ1-1	many	TRBV12-3/TRBV12-4	TGTGCCAGCGGGAGATTAATGAACACTGAAGCTTTCTTT	CASGRLMNTEAFF
TRBD2	TRBJ2-7	few	TRBV7-2	TGTGCCAGCAGCTCTGGGACTAGCCGGACCTACGAGCAGTACTTC	CASSSGTSRTYEQYF
NA	TRBJ2-3	few	TRBV28	TGTGCCACCAGGACCCCGCCCCACACAGATACGCAGTATTTT	CATRTPPHTDTQYF
NA	TRBJ2-5	few	TRBV18	TGTGCCAGCTCCCCCGCAGGGAGCCGAACCCAGTACTTC	CASSPAGSRTQYF
NA	TRBJ2-7	many	TRBV5-1	TGCGCCAGCAGCGTCCTTGACAGCGCCTACGAGCAGTACTTC	CASSVLDSAYEQYF
TRBD2	TRBJ2-2	NA	TRBV6-2/TRBV6-3	TGTGCCAGCGACGCAGGCGGGAGTAACTCCGGGGAGCTGTTTTTT	CASDAGGSNSGELFF
TRBD2	TRBJ2-3	NA	TRBV18	TGTGCCAGCTCACCACCGGGTTCGGCGGGAGTTACAGATACGCAGTATTTT	CASSPPGSAGVTDTQYF
NA	TRBJ1-1	NA	TRBV20-1	TGCAGTGCTAGTGCTATTATTTACACTGAAGCTTTCTTT	CSASAIIYTEAFF
TRBD2	TRBJ2-1	many	TRBV6-5	TGTGCCAGCAGTTACGTGGGACTAGCGGGAGGGTTTGAGCAGTTCTTC	CASSYVGLAGGFEQFF
NA	TRBJ1-1	NA	TRBV5-5	TGTGCCAGCAGCTCATGGACGGTGAACACTGAAGCTTTCTTT	CASSSWTVNTEAFF
NA	TRBJ1-5	few	TRBV6-2/TRBV6-3	TGTGCCAGCAGTGCGCGTAGCAATCAGCCCCAGCATTTT	CASSARSNQPQHF
TRBD1	TRBJ2-1	few	TRBV12-3/TRBV12-4	TGTGCCAGCAGTCTCGGGACAGGGGAGTTCAATGAGCAGTTCTTC	CASSLGTGEFNEQFF
TRBD2	TRBJ2-7	NA	TRBV5-1	TGCGCCAGCAGCCGGGGGGTCCACGAGCAGTACTTC	CASSRGVHEQYF
NA	TRBJ1-2	few	TRBV25-1	TGTGCCAGCAGTGAATGGGGGGTTGTTGGCTACACCTTC	CASSEWGVVGYTF
TRBD2	TRBJ2-7	NA	TRBV28	TGTGCCAGCAGTTTATGGCTAGCGGGAGGGATCTACGAGCAGTACTTC	CASSLWLAGGIYEQYF
NA	TRBJ2-2	NA	TRBV3-1	TGTGCCAGCAGACCCCCTCGGACAGTGGCCGGGGAGCTGTTTTTT	CASRPPRTVAGELFF
NA	TRBJ2-3	many	TRBV2	TGTGCCAGCAGTGAGGAGGGGGTTGCGCAGTATTTT	CASSEEGVAQYF
TRBD1	TRBJ2-7	few	TRBV20-1	TGCAGTGAACAGGGAATGGGGCAGGGGGCCAACGAGCAGTACTTC	CSEQGMGQGANEQYF
NA	TRBJ2-7	many	TRBV6-5	TGTGCCAGCAGGCGAGGTGACAGCTGGGAGCAGTACTTC	CASRRGDSWEQYF
TRBD2	TRBJ2-4	few	TRBV3-1	TGTGCCAGCGGACTAGCGGGGCCTAAAAACATTCAGTACTTC	CASGLAGPKNIQYF
NA	TRBJ2-1	few	TRBV6-6	TGTGCCAGCAGTTACAAGAGTGAGCAGTTCTTC	CASSYKSEQFF
NA	TRBJ1-5	many	TRBV20-1	TGCAGTGGGACGCGGGGCGCCTATCAGCCCCAGCATTTT	CSGTRGAYQPQHF
NA	TRBJ2-7	many	TRBV25-1	TGTGCCAGCAGTCGGGGCTCCTACGAGCAGTACTTC	CASSRGSYEQYF
TRBD2	TRBJ2-7	few	TRBV28	TGTGCCAGCAGCACTCCGGGACTAGCCTACGAGCAGTACTTC	CASSTPGLAYEQYF
TRBD1	TRBJ2-7	NA	TRBV5-6	TGTGCCAGCAGCCAGTTCAGAGGGGGCGGGTACGAGCAGTACTTC	CASSQFRGGGYEQYF
NA	TRBJ2-4	NA	TRBV7-2	TGTGCCAGCAGCCCCCGAAGGGCGGACATTCAGTACTTC	CASSPRRADIQYF
NA	TRBJ2-2	NA	TRBV9	TGTGCCAGCAGGAGGGAGGGGGCCCTAAACACCGGGGAGCTGTTTTTT	CASRREGALNTGELFF
NA	TRBJ2-1	NA	TRBV7-9	TGTGCCAGCAGCTTAGTTATAGGGGAGTCGTCCTACAATGAGCAGTTCTTC	CASSLVIGESSYNEQFF
TRBD2	TRBJ2-3	NA	TRBV20-1	TGCAGTGCTCTCGCTTTCCGGACTAGCGGGAACTCCCCCCGGGCAGATACGCAGTATTTT	CSALAFRTSGNSPRADTQYF
TRBD1	TRBJ1-2	NA	TRBV7-2	TGTGCCAGCAGCTTAGACAGGGGAGTTGGTGGCTACACCTTC	CASSLDRGVGGYTF
TRBD1	TRBJ1-3	NA	TRBV28	TGTGCCAGCCAGCGCAGGGGGACATACTCTGGAAACACCATATATTTT	CASQRRGTYSGNTIYF
NA	TRBJ1-5	NA	TRBV13	TGTGCCAGCAGCTTTCGGGGCAGGGGAGGGCCCCAGCATTTT	CASSFRGRGGPQHF
TRBD1	TRBJ2-1	many	TRBV7-3	TGTGCCAGCAGTCCAGACAGGGGCTCCTACAATGAGCAGTTCTTC	CASSPDRGSYNEQFF
NA	TRBJ1-2	many	TRBV4-2	TGTGCCAGCAGCCAAGCTTCAGGGGCGGGTGGCTACACCTTC	CASSQASGAGGYTF
NA	TRBJ1-5	few	TRBV19	TGTGCCAGTAGTCCAGGAGGGACCAGGGGTAGCAATCAGCCCCAGCATTTT	CASSPGGTRGSNQPQHF
TRBD2	TRBJ2-2	few	TRBV7-2	TGTGCCAGCAGCTTAATTCCCGTGGCAGCGGGAGTTGGCACCGGGGAGCTGTTTTTT	CASSLIPVAAGVGTGELFF
TRBD2	TRBJ2-7	many	TRBV29-1	TGCAGCGTTGTCCTTAGCCTAGCGGGAGACGAGCAGTACTTC	CSVVLSLAGDEQYF
NA	TRBJ2-7	few	TRBV9	TGTGCCAGCTCACGACAGGGCGGAGGGATCTACGAGCAGTACTTC	CASSRQGGGIYEQYF
NA	TRBJ1-1	NA	TRBV24-1	TGTGCCACCAGGAGGGGTGCAACGAACACTGAAGCTTTCTTT	CATRRGATNTEAFF
TRBD2	TRBJ2-1	few	TRBV10-3	TGTGCCATCAAAACGGGAGGGGCGAATGAGCAGTTCTTC	CAIKTGGANEQFF
TRBD2	TRBJ2-5	few	TRBV5-1	TGCGCCAGCAGCTCGGGACTAGCGGGAGGGATGGAAGAGACCCAGTACTTC	CASSSGLAGGMEETQYF
NA	TRBJ1-2	NA	TRBV5-4	TGTGCCAGCAGCTCTGGAACTGGCTACACCTTC	CASSSGTGYTF
NA	TRBJ2-5	NA	TRBV27	TGTGCCAGCAGTGGGCCCGGGATGACCCAGTACTTC	CASSGPGMTQYF
TRBD2	TRBJ2-7	many	TRBV5-1	TGCGCCAGCAGCCCGGGGGATAGCGGGGAGATATTCTACGAGCAGTACTTC	CASSPGDSGEIFYEQYF
NA	TRBJ2-5	NA	TRBV7-9	NA	CASSFYICSARDNLQETQYF
TRBD2	TRBJ2-7	few	TRBV4-2	TGTGCCAGCAGCCAAGGACTAGCGGGAGAGGGATACGAGCAGTACTTC	CASSQGLAGEGYEQYF
NA	TRBJ1-4	NA	TRBV7-2	TGTGCCAGCAGCGCTCCGCTGGGGGGGGGTAGCGAAAAACTGTTTTTT	CASSAPLGGGSEKLFF
NA	TRBJ2-7	many	TRBV29-1	TGCAGCGTTGATTCCAGGCTGAGTAATCATGGGACGGGCGGCGAGCAGTACTTC	CSVDSRLSNHGTGGEQYF
NA	TRBJ2-6	NA	TRBV3-1	TGTGCCAGCAGCCTAGATGTATCTGGGGCCAACGTCCTGACTTTC	CASSLDVSGANVLTF
NA	TRBJ1-1	few	TRBV29-1	TGCAGCGTTGAAGCACAGATGAACACTGAAGCTTTCTTT	CSVEAQMNTEAFF
TRBD1	TRBJ2-5	NA	TRBV20-1	TGCAGTGCTACCCGGGACAGAACCAAAGAGACCCAGTACTTC	CSATRDRTKETQYF